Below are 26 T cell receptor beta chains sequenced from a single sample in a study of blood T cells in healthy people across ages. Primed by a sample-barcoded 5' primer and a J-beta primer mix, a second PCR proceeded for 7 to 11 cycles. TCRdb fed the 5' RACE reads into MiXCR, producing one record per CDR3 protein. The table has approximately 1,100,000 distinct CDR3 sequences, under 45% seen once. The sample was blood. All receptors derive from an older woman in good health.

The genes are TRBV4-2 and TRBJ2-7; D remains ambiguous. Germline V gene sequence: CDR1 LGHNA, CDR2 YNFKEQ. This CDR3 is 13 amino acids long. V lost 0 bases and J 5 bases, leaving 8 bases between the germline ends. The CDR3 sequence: CASSQDVPDEQYF. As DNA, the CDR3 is TGTGCCAGCAGCCAAGATGTCCCGGACGAGCAGTACTTC.

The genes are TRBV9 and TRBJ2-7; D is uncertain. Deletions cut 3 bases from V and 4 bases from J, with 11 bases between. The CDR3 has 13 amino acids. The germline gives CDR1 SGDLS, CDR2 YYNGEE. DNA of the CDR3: TGTGCCAGCAGCGCGACAACTCAGTACGAGCAGTACTTC. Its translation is CASSATTQYEQYF.

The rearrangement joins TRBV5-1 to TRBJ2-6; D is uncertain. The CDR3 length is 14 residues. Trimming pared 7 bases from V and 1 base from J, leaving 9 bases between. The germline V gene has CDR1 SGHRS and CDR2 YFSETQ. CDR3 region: CASGLKSGANVLTF. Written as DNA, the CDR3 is TGCGCCAGCGGCCTCAAGTCTGGGGCCAACGTCCTGACTTTC.

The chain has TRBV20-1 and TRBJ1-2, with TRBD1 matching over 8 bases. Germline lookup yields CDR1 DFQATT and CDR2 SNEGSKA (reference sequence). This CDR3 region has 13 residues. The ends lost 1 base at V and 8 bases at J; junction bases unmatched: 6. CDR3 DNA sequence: TGCAGTGCTAGAGTTCAGGGGGCGGTGGGCTACACCTTC. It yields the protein CSARVQGAVGYTF.

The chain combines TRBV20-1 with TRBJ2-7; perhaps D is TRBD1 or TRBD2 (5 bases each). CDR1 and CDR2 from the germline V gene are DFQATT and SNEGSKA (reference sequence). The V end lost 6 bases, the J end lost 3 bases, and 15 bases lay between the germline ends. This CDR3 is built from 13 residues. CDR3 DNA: TGCAGTGCAACATACATGAGGGGCTACGAGCAGTACTTC. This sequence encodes CSATYMRGYEQYF.

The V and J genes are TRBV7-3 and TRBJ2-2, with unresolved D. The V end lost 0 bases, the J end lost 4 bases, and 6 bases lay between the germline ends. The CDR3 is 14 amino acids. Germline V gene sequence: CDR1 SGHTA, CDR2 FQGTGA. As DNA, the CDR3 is TGTGCCAGCAGCTTAACGGCAGCCACCGGGGAGCTGTTTTTT. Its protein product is CASSLTAATGELFF.

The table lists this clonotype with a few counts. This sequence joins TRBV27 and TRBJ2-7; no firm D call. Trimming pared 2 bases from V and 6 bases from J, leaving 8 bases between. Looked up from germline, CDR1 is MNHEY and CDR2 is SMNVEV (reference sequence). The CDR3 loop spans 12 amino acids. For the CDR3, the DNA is TGTGCCAGCAGTTTAATTAGTGGCGAGCAGTACTTC. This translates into CASSLISGEQYF.

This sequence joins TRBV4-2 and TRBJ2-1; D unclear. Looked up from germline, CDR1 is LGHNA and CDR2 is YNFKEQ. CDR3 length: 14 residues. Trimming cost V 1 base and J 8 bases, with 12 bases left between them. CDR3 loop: CASSQVRLVDEQFF. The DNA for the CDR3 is TGTGCCAGCAGCCAAGTCCGTCTAGTCGATGAGCAGTTCTTC.

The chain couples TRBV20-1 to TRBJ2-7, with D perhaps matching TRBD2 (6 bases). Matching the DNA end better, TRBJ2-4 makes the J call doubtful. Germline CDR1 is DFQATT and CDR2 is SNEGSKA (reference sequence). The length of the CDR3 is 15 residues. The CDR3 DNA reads TGCAGTGTAATCGGAGGTGGAGGAGGAGGGGACATTCAGTACTTC. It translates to CSVIGGGGGGDIQYF.

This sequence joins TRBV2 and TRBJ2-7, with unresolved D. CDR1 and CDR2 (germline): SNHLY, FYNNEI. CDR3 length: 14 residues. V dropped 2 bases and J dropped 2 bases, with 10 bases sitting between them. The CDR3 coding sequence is TGTGCCAGCAGTGAAACCCGGACGGCCTACGAGCAGTACTTC. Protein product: CASSETRTAYEQYF.

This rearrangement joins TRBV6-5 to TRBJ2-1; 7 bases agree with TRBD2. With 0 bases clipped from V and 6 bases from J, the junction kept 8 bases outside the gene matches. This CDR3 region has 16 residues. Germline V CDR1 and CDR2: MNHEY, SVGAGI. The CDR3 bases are TGTGCCAGCAGTTACTCGGCGGGAGTCACCTGCAATGAGCAGTTCTTC. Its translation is CASSYSAGVTCNEQFF.

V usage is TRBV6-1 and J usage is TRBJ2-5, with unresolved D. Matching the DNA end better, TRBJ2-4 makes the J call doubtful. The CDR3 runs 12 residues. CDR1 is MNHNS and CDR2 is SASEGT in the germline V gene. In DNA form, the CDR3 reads TGTGCCAGCAGTGAACAGGACAACATTCAGTACTTC. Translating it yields CASSEQDNIQYF.

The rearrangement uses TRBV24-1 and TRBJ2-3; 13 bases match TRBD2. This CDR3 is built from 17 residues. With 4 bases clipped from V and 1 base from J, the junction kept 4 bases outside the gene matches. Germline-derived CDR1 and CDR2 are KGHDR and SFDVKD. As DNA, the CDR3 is TGTGCCACCAGTGACCGGACTAGCGGGAGCGGCACAGATACGCAGTATTTT. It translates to CATSDRTSGSGTDTQYF.

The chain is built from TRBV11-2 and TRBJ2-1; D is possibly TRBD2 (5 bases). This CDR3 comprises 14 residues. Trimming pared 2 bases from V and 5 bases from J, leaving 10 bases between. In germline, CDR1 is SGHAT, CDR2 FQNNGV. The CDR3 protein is CASSLFGVHNEQFF. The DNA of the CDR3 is TGTGCCAGCAGCTTATTCGGGGTACACAATGAGCAGTTCTTC. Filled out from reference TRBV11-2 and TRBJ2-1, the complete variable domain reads EAGVAQSPRYKIIEKRQSVAFWCNPISGHATLYWYQQILGQGPKLLIQFQNNGVVDDSQLPKDRFSAERLKGVDSTLKIQPAKLEDSAVYLCASSLFGVHNEQFFGPGTRLTVL.

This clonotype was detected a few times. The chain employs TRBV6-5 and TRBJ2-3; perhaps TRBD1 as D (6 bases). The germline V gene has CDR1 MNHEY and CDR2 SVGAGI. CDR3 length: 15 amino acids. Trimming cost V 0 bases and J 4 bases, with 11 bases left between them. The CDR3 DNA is TGTGCCAGCAGTTACTCGAAGGGACAAGCAGATACGCAGTATTTT. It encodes CASSYSKGQADTQYF.

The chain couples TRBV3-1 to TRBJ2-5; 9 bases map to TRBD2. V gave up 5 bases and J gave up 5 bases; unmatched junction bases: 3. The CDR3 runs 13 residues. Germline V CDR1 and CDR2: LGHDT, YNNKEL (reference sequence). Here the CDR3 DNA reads TGTGCCAGCAGCGAAGGACTAGCGGAGACCCAGTACTTC. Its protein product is CASSEGLAETQYF.

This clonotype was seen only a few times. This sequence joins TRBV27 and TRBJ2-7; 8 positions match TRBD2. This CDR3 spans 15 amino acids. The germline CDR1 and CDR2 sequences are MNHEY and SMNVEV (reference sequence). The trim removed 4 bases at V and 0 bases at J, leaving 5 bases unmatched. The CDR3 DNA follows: TGTGCCAGCAGTTCTCATAGCGGGACCTCCTACGAGCAGTACTTC. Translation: CASSSHSGTSYEQYF.

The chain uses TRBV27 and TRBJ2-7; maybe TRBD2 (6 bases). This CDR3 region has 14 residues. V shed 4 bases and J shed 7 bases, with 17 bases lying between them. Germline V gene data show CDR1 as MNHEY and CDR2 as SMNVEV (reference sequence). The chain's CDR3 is CASSYGTEYNEQYF. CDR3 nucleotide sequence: TGTGCCAGCAGTTACGGGACTGAATACAATGAGCAGTACTTC.

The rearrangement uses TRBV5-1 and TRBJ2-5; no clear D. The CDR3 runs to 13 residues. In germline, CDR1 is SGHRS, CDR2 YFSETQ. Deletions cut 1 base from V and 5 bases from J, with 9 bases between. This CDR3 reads CASSLKLLETQYF. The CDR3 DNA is TGCGCCAGCAGCTTGAAGCTTCTGGAGACCCAGTACTTC. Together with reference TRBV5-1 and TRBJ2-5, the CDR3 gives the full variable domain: KAGVTQTPRYLIKTRGQQVTLSCSPISGHRSVSWYQQTPGQGLQFLFEYFSETQRNKGNFPGRFSGRQFSNSRSEMNVSTLELGDSALYLCASSLKLLETQYFGPGTRLLVL.

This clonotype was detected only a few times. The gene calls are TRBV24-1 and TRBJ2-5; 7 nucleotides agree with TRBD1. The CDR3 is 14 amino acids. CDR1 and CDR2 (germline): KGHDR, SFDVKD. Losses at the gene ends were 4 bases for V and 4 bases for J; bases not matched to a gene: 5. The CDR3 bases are TGTGCCACCAGTGAAACACAGGGGCGAGAGACCCAGTACTTC. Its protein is CATSETQGRETQYF.

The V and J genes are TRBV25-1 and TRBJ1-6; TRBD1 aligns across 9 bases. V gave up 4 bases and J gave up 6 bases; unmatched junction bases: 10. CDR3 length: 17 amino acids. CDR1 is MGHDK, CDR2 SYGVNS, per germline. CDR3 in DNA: TGTGCCAGCAGTGCTAGGGACAGGGATTGGCGTAATTCACCCCTCCACTTT. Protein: CASSARDRDWRNSPLHF.

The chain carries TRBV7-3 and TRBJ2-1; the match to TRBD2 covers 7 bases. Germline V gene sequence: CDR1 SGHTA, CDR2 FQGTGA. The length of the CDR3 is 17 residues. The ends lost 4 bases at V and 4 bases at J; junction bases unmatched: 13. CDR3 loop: CASSSAGAGVTYNEQFF. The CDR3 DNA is TGTGCCAGCAGCTCCGCCGGGGCGGGAGTTACTTACAATGAGCAGTTCTTC.

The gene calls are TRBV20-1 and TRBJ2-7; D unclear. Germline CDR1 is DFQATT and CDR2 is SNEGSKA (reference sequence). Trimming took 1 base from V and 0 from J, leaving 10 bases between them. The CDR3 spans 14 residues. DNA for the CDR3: TGCAGTGCTAGAGGGTCCCTAGGCTCCTACGAGCAGTACTTC. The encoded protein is CSARGSLGSYEQYF.

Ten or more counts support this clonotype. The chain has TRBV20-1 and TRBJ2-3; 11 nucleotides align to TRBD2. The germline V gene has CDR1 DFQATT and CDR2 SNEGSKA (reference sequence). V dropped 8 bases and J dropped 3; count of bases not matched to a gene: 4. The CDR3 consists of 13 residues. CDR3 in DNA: TGCAGTACTTCTAGCGGGAGGACAGATACGCAGTATTTT. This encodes CSTSSGRTDTQYF.

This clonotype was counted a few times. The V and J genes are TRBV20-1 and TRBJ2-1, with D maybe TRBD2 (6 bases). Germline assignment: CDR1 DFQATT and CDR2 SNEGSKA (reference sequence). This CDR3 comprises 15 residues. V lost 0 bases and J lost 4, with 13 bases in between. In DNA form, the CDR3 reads TGCAGTGCTAGAGATGGGGTAGCGGCATACAATGAGCAGTTCTTC. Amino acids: CSARDGVAAYNEQFF.

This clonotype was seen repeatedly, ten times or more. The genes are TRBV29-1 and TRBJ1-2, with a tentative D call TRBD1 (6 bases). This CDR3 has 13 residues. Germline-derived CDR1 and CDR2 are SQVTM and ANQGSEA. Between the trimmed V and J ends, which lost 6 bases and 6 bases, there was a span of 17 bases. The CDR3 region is CSVLHTGTDGYTF. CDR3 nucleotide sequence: TGCAGCGTATTGCATACAGGGACTGATGGCTACACCTTC.